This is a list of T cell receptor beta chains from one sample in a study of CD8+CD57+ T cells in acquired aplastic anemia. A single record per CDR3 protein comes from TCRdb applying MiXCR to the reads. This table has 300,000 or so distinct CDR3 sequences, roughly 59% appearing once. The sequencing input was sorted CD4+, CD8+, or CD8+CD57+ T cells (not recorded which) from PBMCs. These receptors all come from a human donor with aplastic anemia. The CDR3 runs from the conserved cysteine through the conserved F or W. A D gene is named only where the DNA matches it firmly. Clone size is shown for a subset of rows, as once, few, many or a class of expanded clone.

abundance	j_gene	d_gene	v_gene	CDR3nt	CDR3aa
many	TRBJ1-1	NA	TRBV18	TGTGCCAGCTCACCAGAAATCTCGGACACTGAAGCTTTCTTT	CASSPEISDTEAFF
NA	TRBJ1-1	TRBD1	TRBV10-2	TGCGCCAGCAGTGCGGACAGGAGATCCACTGAAGCTTTCTTT	CASSADRRSTEAFF
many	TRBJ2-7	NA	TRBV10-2	TGCGCCAGCAGACGGGAGTCCCTCTACGAGCAGTACTTC	CASRRESLYEQYF
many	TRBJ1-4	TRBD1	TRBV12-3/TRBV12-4	TGTGCCAGCAGTTTTGGGGACAGGGGGGGGGTTAGGGATGAAAAACTGTTTTTT	CASSFGDRGGVRDEKLFF
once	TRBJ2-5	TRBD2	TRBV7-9	TGTGCCAGCAGCTCGTGGACTAGCGGGGGATTAGAGACCCAGTACTTC	CASSSWTSGGLETQYF
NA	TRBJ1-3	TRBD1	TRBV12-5	TGTGCCAGTGGATGGGGGGACAGCGGAAACACCATATATTTT	CASGWGDSGNTIYF
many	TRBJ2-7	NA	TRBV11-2	TGTGCCAGCAGCACGGGGGCAGGGTTATGGAGGAACTCCTACGAGCAGTACTTC	CASSTGAGLWRNSYEQYF
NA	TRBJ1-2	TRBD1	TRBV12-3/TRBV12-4	TGTGCTAGCCTCCGGGACAGGAGTGAGGTGAACTATGGCTACACCTTC	CASLRDRSEVNYGYTF
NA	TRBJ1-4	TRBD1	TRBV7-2	TGTGCCAGCAGCTTAGTGGGGACAGGAAATGAAAAACTGTTTTTT	CASSLVGTGNEKLFF
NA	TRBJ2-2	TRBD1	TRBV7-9	TGTGCCAGCAGCGCGGACAGGAATACCGGGGAGCTGTTTTTT	CASSADRNTGELFF
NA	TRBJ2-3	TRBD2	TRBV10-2	TGCGCCAGCAACCCTAGCGGGGGGGCTGGCACAGATACGCAGTATTTT	CASNPSGGAGTDTQYF
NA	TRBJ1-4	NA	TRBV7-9	TGTGCCAGCAGCCCCCGAGGGCGGGGTGAAAAACTGTTTTTT	CASSPRGRGEKLFF
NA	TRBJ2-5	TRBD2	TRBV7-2	TGTGCCAGCAGCCCAGTAGCGGGAGGAGAGACCCAGTACTTC	CASSPVAGGETQYF
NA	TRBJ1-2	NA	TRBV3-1	TGTGCCAGCAGCCAAGTTGCGGGACATTTGGGGGGGCGTGATGGCTACACCTTC	CASSQVAGHLGGRDGYTF
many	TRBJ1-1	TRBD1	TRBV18	TGTGCCAGCTCACGTGAACAGGGGGCGAGCACTGAAGCTTTCTTT	CASSREQGASTEAFF
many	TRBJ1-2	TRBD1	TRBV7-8	TGTGCCAGCAGCGTTGCGGGACAGGGTTCGGGGTACACCTTC	CASSVAGQGSGYTF
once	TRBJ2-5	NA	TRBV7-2	TGTGCCAGCAGCTTAGTTTTCCCCGTCTTGAACCAAGAGACCCAGTACTTC	CASSLVFPVLNQETQYF
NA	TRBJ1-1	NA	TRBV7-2	TGCGCCAGCAGCTTATTGGATTTTGGGGTCGCTGGAGCTTTCTTT	CASSLLDFGVAGAFF
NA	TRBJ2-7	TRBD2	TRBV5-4	TGTGCCAGCAGCTTGGGTTGGACTAGCGGATACGAGCAGTACTTC	CASSLGWTSGYEQYF
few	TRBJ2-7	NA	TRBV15	TGTGCCACCAGCAGGGGTGTGGGACGCTCTCCGGACGAGCAGTACTTC	CATSRGVGRSPDEQYF
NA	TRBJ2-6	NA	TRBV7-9	TGTGCCAGCAGCTTAGCGTTTGTCCCTGGGGCCAACGTCCTGACTTTC	CASSLAFVPGANVLTF
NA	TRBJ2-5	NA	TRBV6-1	TGTGCCAGCAGCCCAGGTAGGGCCGAAGAGACCCAGTACTTC	CASSPGRAEETQYF
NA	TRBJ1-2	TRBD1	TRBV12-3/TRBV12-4	TGTGCCAGCAGCTTAACAGAGGGGGCTCGAGGCTACACCTTC	CASSLTEGARGYTF
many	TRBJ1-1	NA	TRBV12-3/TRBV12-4	TGTGCCAGCAGCCTGAATACAGGGAACACTGAAGCTTTCTTT	CASSLNTGNTEAFF
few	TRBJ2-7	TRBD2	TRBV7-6	TGTGCCAGCAGCTTAGGCCAGCGGGGCTACGAGCAGTACTTC	CASSLGQRGYEQYF
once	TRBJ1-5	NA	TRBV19	TGTGGCTCCCAGGGGTATAGCAATCAGCCCCAGCATTTT	CGSQGYSNQPQHF
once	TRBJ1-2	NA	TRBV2	TGTGCCAGCAAGACAAACTATGGCTACGCCTTC	CASKTNYGYAF
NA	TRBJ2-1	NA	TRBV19	TGTGCCAGTAGTGCCCTGGTTGGGCAGTTCTTC	CASSALVGQFF
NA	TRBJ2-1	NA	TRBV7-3	TGTGCCAGCAGCTTAGTGGCCGCAGCCTACAATGAGCAGTTCTTC	CASSLVAAAYNEQFF
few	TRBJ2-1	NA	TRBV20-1	TGCAGTGCCCTAGTGAGGGAAGAGCAGTTCTTC	CSALVREEQFF
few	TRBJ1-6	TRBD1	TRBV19	TGTGCCAGTTCGTTGTTCGGGACAGGGTATAATTCACCCCTCCACTTT	CASSLFGTGYNSPLHF
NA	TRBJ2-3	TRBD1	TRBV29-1	TGCAGCGTCGACACGACAGGGTGGGCAGATACGCAGTATTTT	CSVDTTGWADTQYF
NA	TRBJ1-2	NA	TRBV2	TGTGCCAGCAGTGAAGTTCCGAGACGCTCGGACTTC	CASSEVPRRSDF
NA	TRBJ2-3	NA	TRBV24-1	TGTGCCACCAGTAGTGCGGGCACAGATACGCAGTATTTT	CATSSAGTDTQYF
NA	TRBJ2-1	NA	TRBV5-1	TGCGCCAGCAGCTTGGGGGCGCATTACAATGAGCAGTTCTTC	CASSLGAHYNEQFF
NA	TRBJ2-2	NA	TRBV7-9	TGTGCCAGCACCACGGGACAACGAAACACCGGGGAGCTGTTTTTT	CASTTGQRNTGELFF
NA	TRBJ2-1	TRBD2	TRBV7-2	TGTGCCAGCAGCTTAGCCCGACTAGCGGGGGGCCTCACCTACAATGAGCAGTTCTTC	CASSLARLAGGLTYNEQFF
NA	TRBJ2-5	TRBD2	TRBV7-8	TGTGTCAGCAGCTTAGGTGGGACTAGCGAGACACAGTACTTC	CVSSLGGTSETQYF
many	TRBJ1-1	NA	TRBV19	TGTGCCAGTAGTATAGCTGGGCAGACTACGAAATTAAACACTGAAGCTTTCTTT	CASSIAGQTTKLNTEAFF
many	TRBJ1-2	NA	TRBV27	TGTGCCAGCAGTTTACCGGGAGGGGGCTACACCTTC	CASSLPGGGYTF
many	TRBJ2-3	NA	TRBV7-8	TGTGCCAGCAGCTTCAGGCAGACAGATACGCAGTATTTT	CASSFRQTDTQYF
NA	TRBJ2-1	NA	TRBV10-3	TGTGCCAGCAGTGGCTCAATGTTGACGGGGTCCTACAATGAGCAGTTCTTC	CASSGSMLTGSYNEQFF
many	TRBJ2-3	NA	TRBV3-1	TGTGCCAGCAGCCAAGTTGTAACAGATACGCAGTATTTT	CASSQVVTDTQYF
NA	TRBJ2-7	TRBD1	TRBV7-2	TGTGCCAGCAGCAGCCGGGACAGGGGGGGGTACGAGCAGTACTTC	CASSSRDRGGYEQYF
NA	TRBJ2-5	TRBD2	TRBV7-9	TGTGCCAGCAGCCGAAGGAAACGGGAGGCGGAGACCCAGTACTTC	CASSRRKREAETQYF
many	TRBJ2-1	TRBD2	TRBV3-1	TGTGCCAGCAGCCAAGATGCTAGCGGCTCCTACAATGAGCAGTTCTTC	CASSQDASGSYNEQFF
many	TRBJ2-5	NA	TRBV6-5	TGTGCCAGCAGCATCCCGGAGACCCAGTACTTC	CASSIPETQYF
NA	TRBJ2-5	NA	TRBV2	TGTGCCAGCAGTATACTATCGCAAGAGACCCAGTACTTC	CASSILSQETQYF
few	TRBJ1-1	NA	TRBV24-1	TGTGCCACCAGTGGAACCGGGATAGAAGCTTTCTTT	CATSGTGIEAFF
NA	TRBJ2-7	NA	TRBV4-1	TGTGCCAGCAGCCAAGATCTGGGGATAACCTACGAGCAGTACTTC	CASSQDLGITYEQYF